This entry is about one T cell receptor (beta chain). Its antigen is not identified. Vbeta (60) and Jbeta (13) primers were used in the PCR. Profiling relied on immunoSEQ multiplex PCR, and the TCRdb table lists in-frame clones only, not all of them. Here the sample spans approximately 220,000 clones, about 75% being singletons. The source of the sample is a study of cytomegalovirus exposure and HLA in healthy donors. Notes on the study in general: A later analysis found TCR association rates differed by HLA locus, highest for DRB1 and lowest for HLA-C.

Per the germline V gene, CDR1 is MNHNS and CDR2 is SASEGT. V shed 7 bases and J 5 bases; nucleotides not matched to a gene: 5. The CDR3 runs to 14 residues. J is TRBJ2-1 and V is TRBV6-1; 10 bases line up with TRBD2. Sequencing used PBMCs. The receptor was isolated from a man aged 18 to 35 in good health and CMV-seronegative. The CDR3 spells CASTTSGANNEQFF. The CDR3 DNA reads TGTGCCAGCACCACTAGCGGGGCTAACAATGAGCAGTTCTTC.